Below, one T cell receptor beta chain is given with its context. Its antigen specificity is not known. No much larger clonotype is one base removed from it; base qualities were not supplied. TCRbeta CDR3 regions were amplified from genomic DNA by means of the immunoSEQ Assay, a bias-controlled multiplex PCR. The original methods were these. Within the assay, amplification of reference gene primers was used to estimate how many nucleated cells each sample contained. To quantify the absolute abundance of each unique TCRbeta CDR3 rearrangement, sequence reads were collapsed and filtered. Productive Simpson clonality was computed per sample as the square root of Simpson's diversity index over productive rearrangements. TCRdb mirrors the immuneACCESS table, restricted to in-frame sequences. Some clones are absent from its copies; in checked studies, under half trace to an unresolved V gene, and the reason for the others is unknown. Clone size and V and J calls were adopted from that table, with D and trimming inferred from the DNA. The table for this sample lists some 50,000 clones; about 89% of them were counted only once. The top ten clonotypes cover around 6% of the sample.

Each collaborating institution followed its own protocols to collect whole blood in K2EDTA tubes. For TCRbeta analysis, collaborators shipped samples as frozen whole blood, isolated PBMCs, or DNA extracted from either of those sample types. This specimen comes from a study of blood T cell repertoires in COVID-19 (dated by TCRdb to the early 2020s). About the investigation overall: The collaborator samples originated in the United States, Italy and Spain and spanned the acute and convalescent phases of COVID-19. The prospective study material was composed of cDNA or gDNA derived from T cells, B-cell-depleted T cells, or PBMCs. Deeply sampled blood TCRbeta repertoires from subjects exposed to, actively infected with, or recovered from COVID-19 were included in the dataset. A freely available public database, intended as a resource for researchers studying the immune response to SARS-CoV-2, is where the repertoires were released. Samples were obtained from the ongoing ImmuneRACE study (first 160 participants) and from about 1,300 subjects provided by 6 global collaborators. The sample metadata nearly always contained a de-identified subject ID, COVID-19 status, age in years and sex. HLA class I and class II types, where available, came from metadata supplied by the sample provider rather than from assay-based typing. What the work shows at the level of the full study, not this receptor alone: The amount of clinical and demographic metadata varied by source and participant and was provided uncurated.

V gives up 0 bases and J gives up 5 bases, and the segment between their germline ends measures 16 bases. The germline V gene (reference sequence) supplies CDR1 LNHDA and CDR2 SQIVND. The CDR3, from cysteine to phenylalanine, totals 17 residues. Of the read, only the CDR3 DNA is kept; its 51 bases are in frame from base 1. The material sequenced was peripheral blood. The sequence was obtained from a man in his 70s with active COVID-19. Recombination linked TRBV19 to TRBJ2-2; 6 matching bases give a weak D call of TRBD1. CDR3 protein: CASSIDLGTSPTGELFF. The sequence in DNA is TGTGCCAGTAGTATAGATTTAGGGACATCACCAACCGGGGAGCTGTTTTTT.